Below, 29 T cell receptor beta chains from the same sample are listed, as sequenced in a study of response to subunit inactivated influenza vaccine (dated by TCRdb to the late 2010s). The library was prepared using RT-PCR. These reads were obtained on an Illumina HiSeq 2500. The public reads were quality trimmed at Q25 with fastp and then assembled into clones with MiXCR by TCRdb, keeping productive beta chains. When rows share a CDR3 protein, they turn into one entry using the most common DNA and genes. The sample profile shows roughly 700,000 distinct CDR3 sequences; roughly 13% of them were found once. The ten largest clones take up 5.5% to 8% of the sample. The sequences come from PBMCs from blood, collected around 15 days before vaccination. The receptors come from a middle-aged man who received an inactivated influenza vaccine. Donor details come from another sample of the same person, matched by shared clones.

The V and J genes are TRBV4-2 and TRBJ2-2; D is uncertain. The CDR3 has 16 residues. CDR1 LGHNA and CDR2 YNFKEQ come from the germline V gene. V lost 3 bases and J lost 0, with 11 bases in between. CDR3 in amino acids: CASSHVGYSNTGELFF. The CDR3 nucleotides read TGTGCCAGCAGCCACGTCGGGTACTCGAACACCGGGGAGCTGTTTTTT.

The chain combines TRBV12-3 or TRBV12-4 with TRBJ2-5, with D possibly matching TRBD1 (6 bases). Trimming took off 6 bases at V and 2 bases at J, with 22 bases between the two ends. This CDR3 has 17 residues. CDR3 amino acids: CASSHHSRQDRQETQYF. DNA of the CDR3: TGTGCCAGCAGCCATCACTCCCGACAGGACCGACAAGAGACCCAGTACTTC.

This clonotype has a handful of counts. The chain employs TRBV6-5 and TRBJ2-7; D is unresolved. The germline gives CDR1 MNHEY, CDR2 SVGAGI. V was cut by 2 bases and J by 0 bases, with 8 bases left in between. This CDR3 comprises 14 residues. Here the CDR3 reads CASSYLPVSYEQYF. CDR3 bases: TGTGCCAGCAGTTACCTACCCGTCTCCTACGAGCAGTACTTC.

As concerns this clonotype: A read error may be the cause here, since a much bigger clone is one base away. The J gene is TRBJ2-1, the V gene TRBV4-1; 10 bases fit TRBD2. Germline CDR1 MGHRA, CDR2 YSYEKL. The CDR3 length is 16 residues. The DNA of the CDR3 is TGCGCCAGCAGCCAAGCCGGACTAGCGGCCTACAATGAGCGGTTCTTC. It is translated as CASSQAGLAAYNERFF.

V and J are TRBV7-8 and TRBJ2-1, with 7 nucleotides matching TRBD2. Germline-derived CDR1 and CDR2 are SGHVS and FQNEAQ. V gave up 2 bases and J gave up 8 bases; unmatched junction bases: 21. This CDR3 is built from 19 residues. DNA of the CDR3: TGTGCCAGCAGCTTAAGCCGCTCACGGCGGGAGCAGATCCGCGATGAGCAGTTCTTC. Translated: CASSLSRSRREQIRDEQFF.

This clonotype was recorded at least ten times. The V and J genes are TRBV27 and TRBJ2-7; D not certain. The CDR3 contains 14 residues. V lost 1 base, J lost 3 bases, and 10 bases lay in between. The V gene's germline CDR1 is MNHEY and CDR2 SMNVEV (reference sequence). The CDR3 loop reads CASSLYGVYYEQYF. In DNA, the CDR3 is TGTGCCAGCAGTTTATATGGGGTATACTACGAGCAGTACTTC.

The CDR3 nucleotides read TGTGCCAGCAGTGAAATGGCCAGGGGGAGACATGGCTACACCTTC. This codes for CASSEMARGRHGYTF. The rearrangement uses TRBV25-1 and TRBJ1-2; TRBD1 aligns across 7 bases. Trimming removed 2 bases from V and 6 bases from J; junction bases left unmatched: 9. The CDR3 covers 15 residues. From germline, CDR1 is MGHDK and CDR2 SYGVNS.

The chain joins TRBV7-9 to TRBJ2-3; D not certain. V was cut by 8 bases and J by 1 base, with 10 bases left in between. There are 13 residues in the CDR3. Germline CDR1 is SEHNR and CDR2 is FQNEAQ (reference sequence). The CDR3 spells CASGTGGTDTQYF. For the CDR3, the DNA is TGTGCCAGCGGCACGGGCGGCACAGATACGCAGTATTTT.

This clonotype was seen many times. CDR3 loop: CASSMDRRITDTQYF. The CDR3 DNA reads as TGTGCCAGCAGTATGGACAGGCGAATCACAGATACGCAGTATTTT. V gene TRBV7-2 combines with J gene TRBJ2-3, with 7 bases aligning to TRBD1. Trimming at V came to 6 bases and at J to 2 bases, leaving 8 bases not matched to a gene. This CDR3 is 15 amino acids long. Germline CDR1 SGHTA, CDR2 FQGNSA.

This clonotype has a handful of counts. The genes are TRBV5-5 and TRBJ2-5; 7 bases are shared with TRBD1. V gave up 4 bases and J gave up 2 bases; unmatched junction bases: 17. The germline V gene encodes CDR1 SGHKS and CDR2 YYEKEE (reference sequence). CDR3 size: 18 residues. DNA of the CDR3: TGTGCCAGCAGCGTACTACCCTCGACAGGGAGAAGGCAAGAGACCCAGTACTTC. This translates into CASSVLPSTGRRQETQYF.

The V gene is TRBV7-8, the J gene TRBJ1-2; D might be TRBD1 (6 bases). Deletions cut 5 bases from V and 3 bases from J, with 22 bases between. The CDR3 spans 17 residues. CDR1 SGHVS and CDR2 FQNEAQ come from the germline V gene. This chain's CDR3 is CASSPTWGDTGYYGYTF. In DNA form, the CDR3 reads TGTGCCAGCAGCCCAACTTGGGGGGACACGGGCTACTATGGCTACACCTTC.

This clonotype has only a few counts. The CDR3 reads CASSQEGTGDEKLFF. CDR3 sequence (DNA): TGCGCCAGCAGCCAAGAAGGGACAGGGGATGAAAAACTGTTTTTT. The chain links TRBV4-1 to TRBJ1-4, with 10 nucleotides matching TRBD1. CDR1 and CDR2 from the germline V gene are MGHRA and YSYEKL. This CDR3 has 15 residues. The V and J ends lost 0 bases and 6 bases, in that order; junction bases with no gene match: 1.

This clonotype showed up just a few times. V gene TRBV18 combines with J gene TRBJ2-2, with TRBD1 identical over 8 bases. J was trimmed by 2 bases and V by 0 bases; bases with no gene match: 5. CDR3 length: 17 amino acids. Germline values: CDR1 KGHSH, CDR2 LQKENI. The CDR3 nucleotides read TGTGCCAGCTCACCACCGAGGACAGGGCTTAACACCGGGGAGCTGTTTTTT. Protein sequence: CASSPPRTGLNTGELFF.

This clonotype was observed a handful of times. The genes are TRBV5-1 and TRBJ2-4; 8 bases fit TRBD2. The V gene end was trimmed by 0 bases and the J gene end by 3 bases; junction bases not matched to a gene: 5. From germline, CDR1 is SGHRS and CDR2 YFSETQ. CDR3 length: 16 residues. CDR3 nucleotides: TGCGCCAGCAGCTTGGACGCGGGGGGCTTCAAAAACATTCAGTACTTC. Translated: CASSLDAGGFKNIQYF. The full variable domain, completed using reference TRBV5-1 and TRBJ2-4, is KAGVTQTPRYLIKTRGQQVTLSCSPISGHRSVSWYQQTPGQGLQFLFEYFSETQRNKGNFPGRFSGRQFSNSRSEMNVSTLELGDSALYLCASSLDAGGFKNIQYFGAGTRLSVL.

This clonotype was found many times. The rearrangement uses TRBV6-2 or TRBV6-3 and TRBJ2-1, with 11 bases that match TRBD1. V was pared by 8 bases and J by 9 bases, with 12 bases of the junction left unmatched. The germline V gene encodes CDR1 MNHEY and CDR2 SVGEGT. The CDR3 consists of 15 residues. The DNA for the CDR3 is TGTGCCAGCCGACGCTACGGACAGGGGGCGCGTGAGCAGTTCTTC. Protein: CASRRYGQGAREQFF.

Only a few counts were recorded for this clonotype. CDR3 DNA: TGTGCCAGCACCCTTACAGGGATTGGCAATCAGCCCCAGCATTTT. Its protein is CASTLTGIGNQPQHF. This rearrangement joins TRBV7-2 to TRBJ1-5; a weak D match, TRBD1 (6 bases). In germline, CDR1 is SGHTA, CDR2 FQGNSA. The CDR3 is 15 residues long. Trimming removed 7 bases from V and 2 bases from J, with 15 bases in between. Using reference TRBV7-2 and TRBJ1-5 for the parts outside the CDR3, the full variable domain is GAGVSQSPSNKVTEKGKDVELRCDPISGHTALYWYRQSLGQGLEFLIYFQGNSAPDKSGLPSDRFSAERTGGSVSTLTIQRTQQEDSAVYLCASTLTGIGNQPQHFGDGTRLSIL.

The sample holds a few counts of this clonotype. This sequence joins TRBV20-1 and TRBJ1-1; D uncertain. Germline values: CDR1 DFQATT, CDR2 SNEGSKA (reference sequence). The CDR3 loop spans 11 amino acids. V was clipped by 0 bases and J by 11 bases, with 10 bases between them. CDR3 sequence reads: CSARDELRAFF. CDR3 DNA sequence: TGCAGTGCTAGAGACGAACTACGGGCTTTCTTT.

This clonotype was recorded once. The chain joins TRBV2 to TRBJ2-5, with D perhaps matching TRBD2 (5 bases). With 8 bases removed from V and 5 bases from J, the gap between germline ends came to 15 bases. The CDR3 extends over 13 amino acids. Germline lookup yields CDR1 SNHLY and CDR2 FYNNEI. In nucleotides, the CDR3 is TGTGCCAGCCGGGCCCTAGCACAGGAGACCCAGTACTTC. Translating it yields CASRALAQETQYF.

This rearrangement joins TRBV4-2 to TRBJ2-1; D is ambiguous. Trimming took 0 bases from V and 6 from J, leaving 15 bases between them. Germline V lookup: CDR1 LGHNA, CDR2 YNFKEQ. The CDR3 has 16 residues. The CDR3 spells CASSQDHSIFFNEQFF. CDR3 DNA sequence: TGTGCCAGCAGCCAAGATCACAGCATATTTTTCAATGAGCAGTTCTTC.

The CDR3 region is CASSLLIHSGELFF. DNA for the CDR3: TGTGCCAGCAGCTTACTTATACATTCCGGGGAGCTGTTTTTT. The genes are TRBV7-8 and TRBJ2-2; D gene uncertain. Germline V gene sequence: CDR1 SGHVS, CDR2 FQNEAQ. Trimming removed 2 bases at V and 6 bases at J, with 10 bases between. The CDR3 consists of 14 residues.

This clonotype was seen many times. V and J are TRBV12-3 or TRBV12-4 and TRBJ2-1, with 8 bases fitting TRBD2. V was clipped by 5 bases and J by 9 bases; unmatched bases: 6. The CDR3 consists of 13 residues. The CDR3 region has the DNA TGTGCCAGCAGTCTGGGACTAGGAGGTGAGCAGTTCTTC. This sequence encodes CASSLGLGGEQFF.

The chain carries TRBV7-6 and TRBJ2-5; D not certain. CDR3 length: 15 amino acids. V was trimmed by 5 bases and J by 0 bases, leaving 13 bases between them. Looked up from germline, CDR1 is SGHVS and CDR2 is FNYEAQ. As DNA, the CDR3 is TGTGCCAGCAGCACAAGGAAAGCTTACCAAGAGACCCAGTACTTC. Translated: CASSTRKAYQETQYF.

This clonotype was found many times. The chain recombines TRBV29-1 with TRBJ2-5; the match to TRBD1 covers 8 bases. V lost 7 bases and J lost 3; bases outside the gene matches: 10. The CDR3 spans 14 residues. Germline values: CDR1 SQVTM, CDR2 ANQGSEA. CDR3 in DNA: TGCAGCGCGCGGGCCAGGGGGCGCAAAGAGACCCAGTACTTC. Its translation: CSARARGRKETQYF. The full variable domain, with the rest looked up from reference TRBV29-1 and TRBJ2-5, is SAVISQKPSRDICQRGTSLTIQCQVDSQVTMMFWYRQQPGQSLTLIATANQGSEATYESGFVIDKFPISRPNLTFSTLTVSNMSPEDSSIYLCSARARGRKETQYFGPGTRLLVL.

A few counts support this clonotype. The J gene is TRBJ2-3, the V gene TRBV3-1; tentative D call: TRBD2 (7 bases). There are 19 residues in the CDR3. Germline V CDR1 and CDR2: LGHDT, YNNKEL (reference sequence). Trimming took 4 bases from V and 5 from J, leaving 28 bases between them. CDR3 DNA sequence: TGTGCCAGCAGCCTACTTGTGGGTCGAGCAGGAGGGGGGGGAGATACGCAGTATTTT. It codes for CASSLLVGRAGGGGDTQYF.

This chain connects TRBV4-3 to TRBJ2-5; TRBD2 might be the D (6 bases). The CDR3 is 14 amino acids. V shed 4 bases and J shed 4 bases, with 13 bases lying between them. From germline, CDR1 is LGHNA and CDR2 YSLEER. The CDR3 region is CASSRYLASETQYF. CDR3 coding DNA: TGCGCCAGCAGCCGATATCTAGCGTCAGAGACCCAGTACTTC.

This rearrangement joins TRBV18 to TRBJ2-1; D assignment may be TRBD1 or TRBD2 (5 bases each). The CDR3 runs to 17 residues. Germline V gene lookup returns CDR1 KGHSH and CDR2 LQKENI. The V end lost 1 base, the J end lost 4 bases, and 17 bases lay between the germline ends. In DNA form, the CDR3 reads TGTGCCAGCTCACCACTGTCTCCCGGGACCAAATACAATGAGCAGTTCTTC. Protein sequence: CASSPLSPGTKYNEQFF.

This clonotype was seen a few times. The chain links TRBV30 to TRBJ2-6; no clear D. The V gene lost 2 bases and the J gene lost 0 bases, with 11 bases spanning the gap. The CDR3 loop spans 16 amino acids. Germline assignment: CDR1 GTSNPN and CDR2 SVGIG (reference sequence). The CDR3 DNA follows: TGTGCCTGGAGTCCAGGTCCGCTCTCTGGGGCCAACGTCCTGACTTTC. Protein sequence: CAWSPGPLSGANVLTF.

This clonotype was found a few times. This sequence joins TRBV2 and TRBJ2-7; D tentatively reads TRBD1 or TRBD2 (5 bases each). V lost 3 bases and J lost 7, with 10 bases in between. The length of the CDR3 is 12 residues. Looked up from germline, CDR1 is SNHLY and CDR2 is FYNNEI. The CDR3 region is CASSEGVVEQYF. The DNA for the CDR3 is TGTGCCAGCAGTGAGGGGGTCGTAGAGCAGTACTTC.

This clonotype was detected only a few times. The genes are TRBV4-2 and TRBJ1-5; D might be TRBD1 (5 bases). CDR1 LGHNA and CDR2 YNFKEQ come from the germline V gene. CDR3 length equals 15 residues. Trimming removed 5 bases from V and 2 bases from J, with 13 bases in between. CDR3 sequence: CASSWTTGGNQPQHF. CDR3 bases: TGTGCCAGCAGCTGGACAACCGGAGGCAATCAGCCCCAGCATTTT.